Listed here are 3 T cell receptor beta chains from one sample, sequenced in a study of blood T cell repertoires in COVID-19. TCRdb keeps only in-frame clones here, not all; method: immunoSEQ multiplex PCR. Of 200,000 to 250,000 clones listed, approximately 85% are singletons. Sequencing was carried out using peripheral blood. Receptor source: an elderly woman with COVID-19, enrolled during active disease.

The chain recombines TRBV19 with TRBJ2-6; the D gene is possibly TRBD2 (7 bases). This CDR3 comprises 18 residues. Trimming removed 11 bases from V and 0 bases from J, with 23 bases in between. Germline values: CDR1 LNHDA, CDR2 SQIVND (reference sequence). This chain's CDR3 is CALPTRGGYNSGANVLTF. CDR3 nucleotides: TGTGCCCTCCCCACGAGGGGGGGCTATAACTCTGGGGCCAACGTCCTGACTTTC. Full variable domain (outside the CDR3, taken from reference TRBV19 and TRBJ2-6): DGGITQSPKYLFRKEGQNVTLSCEQNLNHDAMYWYRQDPGQGLRLIYYSQIVNDFQKGDIAEGYSVSREKKESFPLTVTSAQKNPTAFYLCALPTRGGYNSGANVLTFGAGSRLTVL.

The J gene is TRBJ1-1, the V gene TRBV10-1, with 8 bases fitting TRBD1. The CDR3 covers 15 residues. The germline gives CDR1 WNHNN, CDR2 SYGVQD (reference sequence). The V segment lost 3 bases and the J segment 5 bases; nucleotides outside the gene matches: 8. The CDR3 DNA reads TGCGCCAGCAGTGATGCAGGGGGCAAGAGTACTGAAGCTTTCTTT. Amino acid sequence: CASSDAGGKSTEAFF.

The chain recombines TRBV10-2 with TRBJ1-6; 9 nucleotides agree with TRBD1. V lost 7 bases and J lost 10; bases outside the gene matches: 11. The CDR3 sequence is 15 residues long. The germline V gene has CDR1 WSHSY and CDR2 SAAADI. In DNA form, the CDR3 reads TGCGCCAGCACGGGACAGGGCGTTTTAAGATCACCCCTCCACTTT. Its protein product is CASTGQGVLRSPLHF.